This passage covers 21 T cell receptor beta chains from one sample sequenced in a study of shared clonotypes between healthy human individuals. This table comes from immunoSEQ multiplex PCR, and its TCRdb copy is limited to in-frame clones, with some not included. Found here are about 1 million clones, around 76% of them singletons; the top ten hold approximately 1.3%. The sample consisted of memory CD4+ T cells sorted from blood. Stated subset: CD45RA-negative fraction. Receptors were obtained from a man younger than 35 in good health.

The chain recombines TRBV7-9 with TRBJ2-2, with a possible D match to TRBD2 (6 bases). The V gene lost 1 base and the J gene lost 0 bases, with 9 bases spanning the gap. Germline values: CDR1 SEHNR, CDR2 FQNEAQ (reference sequence). The CDR3 spans 16 residues. For the CDR3, the DNA is TGTGCCAGCAGCTTAGATTGGAGGGCGAACACCGGGGAGCTGTTTTTT. Translating gives CASSLDWRANTGELFF.

The CDR3 sequence: CASSPPSLGNEQFF. The DNA for the CDR3 is TGTGCCAGCTCACCCCCTTCCCTCGGAAATGAGCAGTTCTTC. This chain connects TRBV18 to TRBJ2-1; D is undetermined. This CDR3 has 14 residues. V was clipped by 3 bases and J by 7 bases, with 13 bases between them. CDR1 and CDR2 (germline): KGHSH, LQKENI. The entire variable domain, with the rest obtained from reference TRBV18 and TRBJ2-1, is as follows: NAGVMQNPRHLVRRRGQEARLRCSPMKGHSHVYWYRQLPEEGLKFMVYLQKENIIDESGMPKERFSAEFPKEGPSILRIQQVVRGDSAAYFCASSPPSLGNEQFFGPGTRLTVL.

This chain uses TRBV25-1 with TRBJ1-5; D ambiguous. This CDR3 comprises 14 residues. Trimming removed 6 bases at V and 6 bases at J, with 15 bases between. Germline V gene sequence: CDR1 MGHDK, CDR2 SYGVNS. In nucleotides, the CDR3 is TGTGCCAGCAGCTCCAACACTCTGGGTCAGCCCCAGCATTTT. Amino acid sequence: CASSSNTLGQPQHF.

Here the CDR3 DNA reads TGCGCCAGCAGCCAAGTCGCCAGGGGGAGTCACGAGCAGTACTTC. Protein: CASSQVARGSHEQYF. The chain couples TRBV4-1 to TRBJ2-7; TRBD1 agrees at 7 bases. CDR3 length equals 15 residues. V lost 1 base, J lost 5 bases, and 8 bases stayed unmatched. CDR1 and CDR2 (germline): MGHRA, YSYEKL.

The CDR3 DNA reads as TGTGCCATCAGTGGGGGTGGGGGTCGGCAGAACACTGAAGCTTTCTTT. Translating it yields CAISGGGGRQNTEAFF. This chain uses TRBV10-3 with TRBJ1-1; perhaps TRBD1 as D (5 bases). Germline V gives CDR1 ENHRY, CDR2 SYGVKD. The CDR3 is 16 amino acids. V was pared by 4 bases and J by 1 base, with 16 bases between.

The chain has TRBV18 and TRBJ1-4; TRBD1 matches 9 bases. CDR3 length: 17 residues. Per the germline V gene, CDR1 is KGHSH and CDR2 is LQKENI. The ends lost 6 bases at V and 0 bases at J; junction bases unmatched: 8. For the CDR3, the DNA is TGTGCCAGCTCGCTCCTGAGACAGGGGGCAACTAATGAAAAACTGTTTTTT. It translates to CASSLLRQGATNEKLFF.

The rearrangement uses TRBV5-1 and TRBJ2-5; maybe TRBD2 (7 bases). The CDR3 is 18 amino acids. Germline CDR1 is SGHRS and CDR2 is YFSETQ. V was clipped by 4 bases and J by 2 bases, with 24 bases between them. The CDR3 DNA reads TGCGCCAGCAGCGCCAGTCCCCACGGCGGGGGCCTTCAAGAGACCCAGTACTTC. Encoded protein: CASSASPHGGGLQETQYF.

The chain has TRBV11-2 and TRBJ2-1; D unresolved. Germline assignment: CDR1 SGHAT and CDR2 FQNNGV. The germline V and J ends were trimmed by 5 bases and 12 bases, with 11 bases remaining between them. The CDR3 extends over 11 amino acids. CDR3: CASSPAITQFF. CDR3 DNA sequence: TGTGCCAGCAGCCCAGCTATAACGCAGTTCTTC.

V and J are TRBV27 and TRBJ1-6; D uncertain. With 3 bases removed from V and 10 bases from J, the gap between germline ends came to 7 bases. CDR1 is MNHEY, CDR2 SMNVEV, per germline (reference sequence). This CDR3 contains 12 residues. The CDR3 is CASSFGSSPLHF. DNA for the CDR3: TGTGCCAGCAGTTTTGGGTCCTCACCCCTCCACTTT.

This CDR3 is CASSEYLTDTQYF. CDR3 bases: TGCGCCAGCAGTGAGTACCTAACAGATACGCAGTATTTT. The chain employs TRBV10-1 and TRBJ2-3; D unresolved. Germline CDR1 and CDR2: WNHNN and SYGVQD (reference sequence). This CDR3 region has 13 residues. V gave up 1 base and J gave up 3 bases, with 5 bases separating them.

This clone has only a few counts. The rearrangement links TRBV27 to TRBJ1-1; 10 bases agree with TRBD1. V lost 3 bases and J lost 5; bases outside the gene matches: 9. There are 16 residues in the CDR3. Germline CDR1 is MNHEY and CDR2 is SMNVEV (reference sequence). Here the CDR3 DNA reads TGTGCCAGCAGTTTTAACCGACAGGGGGCGATAACTGAAGCTTTCTTT. Translated: CASSFNRQGAITEAFF.

The genes are TRBV10-3 and TRBJ1-6, with D perhaps TRBD1 (5 bases). V gave up 8 bases and J gave up 7 bases, with 9 bases separating them. CDR3 length: 12 amino acids. The V gene's germline CDR1 is ENHRY and CDR2 SYGVKD. The CDR3 nucleotides are TGTGCCATCGCCGGGACCAATTCACCCCTCCACTTT. Translated, it gives CAIAGTNSPLHF.

V gene TRBV2 combines with J gene TRBJ1-6; 10 bases are shared with TRBD1. Losses at the gene ends were 7 bases for V and 8 bases for J; bases not matched to a gene: 8. In germline, CDR1 is SNHLY, CDR2 FYNNEI. CDR3 size: 15 residues. Here the CDR3 reads CASKLDRGQHSPLHF. Here the CDR3 DNA reads TGTGCCAGCAAGCTCGACAGGGGGCAACATTCACCCCTCCACTTT.

V is TRBV10-3 and J is TRBJ2-7; D perhaps matches TRBD1 (6 bases). The CDR3 has 12 residues. The V gene's germline CDR1 is ENHRY and CDR2 SYGVKD. V was cut by 10 bases and J by 5 bases, with 15 bases left in between. In DNA form, the CDR3 reads TGTGCCAGCAGCCTGCAGGGGCACGAGCAGTACTTC. Protein: CASSLQGHEQYF.

The genes are TRBV5-1 and TRBJ2-3; 10 bases match TRBD2. Germline-derived CDR1 and CDR2 are SGHRS and YFSETQ. This CDR3 has 18 amino acids. Trimming at V came to 0 bases and at J to 1 base, leaving 8 bases not matched to a gene. The CDR3 reads CASSLGTSGSWGTDTQYF. The CDR3 DNA follows: TGCGCCAGCAGCTTGGGGACTAGCGGTTCTTGGGGCACAGATACGCAGTATTTT.

This chain connects TRBV7-2 to TRBJ1-4; TRBD1 agrees at 7 bases. Germline assignment: CDR1 SGHTA and CDR2 FQGNSA. The J segment lost 5 bases and the V segment lost 5 bases, leaving 5 bases of the junction unmatched. This CDR3 has 14 amino acids. The CDR3 loop reads CASSLGTENEKLFF. DNA of the CDR3: TGTGCCAGCAGCCTCGGGACAGAGAATGAAAAACTGTTTTTT.

V usage is TRBV5-6 and J usage is TRBJ1-6; D remains ambiguous. Germline CDR1 and CDR2: SGHDT and YYEEEE. With 4 bases removed from V and 1 base from J, the gap between germline ends came to 9 bases. The CDR3 covers 15 residues. The CDR3 nucleotides read TGTGCCAGCAGCGAAACAGCTTCCTATAATTCACCCCTCCACTTT. Protein: CASSETASYNSPLHF.

The V gene is TRBV29-1, the J gene TRBJ2-5; D gene unclear. Per the germline V gene, CDR1 is SQVTM and CDR2 is ANQGSEA. V shed 5 bases and J shed 5 bases, with 12 bases lying between them. This CDR3 region has 12 residues. CDR3 loop: CSVRLFQETQYF. Here the CDR3 DNA reads TGCAGCGTTCGGCTATTCCAGGAGACCCAGTACTTC.

Concerning this clone itself: The sample contains more than one DNA sequence encoding this CDR3. The V and J genes are TRBV13 and TRBJ2-5; TRBD2 matches at 10 bases. J lost 4 bases, V lost 5 bases, and 4 bases had no gene match. Germline CDR1 is PRHDT and CDR2 is FYEKMQ (reference sequence). The CDR3 contains 14 residues. In nucleotides, the CDR3 is TGTGCCAGCAGCCCACGACTAGCGGGAGAGACCCAGTACTTC. This encodes CASSPRLAGETQYF.

The genes are TRBV5-4 and TRBJ1-1; 7 bases map to TRBD1. Germline V gene sequence: CDR1 SGHNT, CDR2 YYREEE (reference sequence). Unmatched junction bases numbered 6, after V lost 2 bases and J lost 2 bases. The CDR3 contains 15 residues. CDR3 loop: CASSFKTGSNTEAFF. The DNA for the CDR3 is TGTGCCAGCAGCTTTAAGACAGGGTCCAACACTGAAGCTTTCTTT.

The chain couples TRBV6-9 to TRBJ1-6, with TRBD1 identical over 7 bases. Germline CDR1 MNHGY, CDR2 SVAAGI. V lost 2 bases and J lost 7; bases outside the gene matches: 5. The CDR3 is 15 amino acids. CDR3 region: CASSYGTDRNSPLHF. The DNA of the CDR3 is TGTGCCAGCAGTTATGGGACAGATAGGAATTCACCCCTCCACTTT.